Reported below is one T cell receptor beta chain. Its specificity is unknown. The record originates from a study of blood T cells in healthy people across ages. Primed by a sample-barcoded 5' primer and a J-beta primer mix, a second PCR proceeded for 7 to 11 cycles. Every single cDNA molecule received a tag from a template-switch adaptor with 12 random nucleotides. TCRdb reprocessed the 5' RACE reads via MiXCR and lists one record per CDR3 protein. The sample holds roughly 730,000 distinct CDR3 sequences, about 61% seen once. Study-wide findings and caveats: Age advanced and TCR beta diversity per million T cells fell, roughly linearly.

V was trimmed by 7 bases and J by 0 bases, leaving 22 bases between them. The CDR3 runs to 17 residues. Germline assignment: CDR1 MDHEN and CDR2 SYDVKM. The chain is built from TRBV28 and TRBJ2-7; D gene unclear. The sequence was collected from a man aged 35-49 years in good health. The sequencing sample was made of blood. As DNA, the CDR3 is TGTGCCAGCAATCGGCCCCTCGTGGCGTTTAGCTCCTACGAGCAGTACTTC. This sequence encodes CASNRPLVAFSSYEQYF.